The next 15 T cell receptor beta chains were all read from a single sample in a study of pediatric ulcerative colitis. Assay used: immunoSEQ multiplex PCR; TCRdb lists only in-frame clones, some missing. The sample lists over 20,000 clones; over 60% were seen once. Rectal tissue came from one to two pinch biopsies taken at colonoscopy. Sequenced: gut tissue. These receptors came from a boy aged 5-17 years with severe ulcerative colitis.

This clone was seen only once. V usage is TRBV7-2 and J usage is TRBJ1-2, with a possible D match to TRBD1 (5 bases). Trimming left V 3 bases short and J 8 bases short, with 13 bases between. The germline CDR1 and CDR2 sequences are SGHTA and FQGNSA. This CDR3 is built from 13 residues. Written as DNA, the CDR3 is TGTGCCAGCAGCTTTAGGTCCGGGGACGGCTACACCTTC. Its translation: CASSFRSGDGYTF.

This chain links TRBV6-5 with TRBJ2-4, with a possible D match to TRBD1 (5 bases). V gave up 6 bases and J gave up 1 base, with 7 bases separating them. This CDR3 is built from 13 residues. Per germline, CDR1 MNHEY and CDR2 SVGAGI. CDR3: CASSPGAKNIQYF. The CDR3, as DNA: TGTGCCAGCAGCCCAGGGGCCAAAAACATTCAGTACTTC.

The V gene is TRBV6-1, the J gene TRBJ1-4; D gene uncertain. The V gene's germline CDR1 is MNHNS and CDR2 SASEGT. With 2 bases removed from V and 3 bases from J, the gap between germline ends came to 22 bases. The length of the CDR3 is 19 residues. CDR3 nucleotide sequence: TGTGCCAGCAGTGAATTTAGGTGGTTCCCACCAGCAGCTAATGAAAAACTGTTTTTT. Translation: CASSEFRWFPPAANEKLFF.

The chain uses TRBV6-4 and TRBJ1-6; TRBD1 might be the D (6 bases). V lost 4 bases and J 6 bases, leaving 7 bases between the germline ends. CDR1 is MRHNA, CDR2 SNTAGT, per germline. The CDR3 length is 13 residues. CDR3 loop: CASSGTVNSPLHF. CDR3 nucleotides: TGTGCCAGCAGTGGGACAGTTAATTCACCCCTCCACTTT.

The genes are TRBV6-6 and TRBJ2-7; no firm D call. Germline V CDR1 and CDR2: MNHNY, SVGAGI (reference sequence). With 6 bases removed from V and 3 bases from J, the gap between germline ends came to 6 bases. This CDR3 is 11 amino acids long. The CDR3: CASSSYYEQYF. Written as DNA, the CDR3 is TGTGCCAGCAGCTCCTACTACGAGCAGTACTTC.

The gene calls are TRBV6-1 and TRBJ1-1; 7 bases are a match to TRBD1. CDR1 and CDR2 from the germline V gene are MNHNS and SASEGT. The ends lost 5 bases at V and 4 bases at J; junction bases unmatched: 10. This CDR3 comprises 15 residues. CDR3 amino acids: CASSISGTAITEAFF. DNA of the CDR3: TGTGCCAGCAGTATATCCGGGACAGCCATCACTGAAGCTTTCTTT.

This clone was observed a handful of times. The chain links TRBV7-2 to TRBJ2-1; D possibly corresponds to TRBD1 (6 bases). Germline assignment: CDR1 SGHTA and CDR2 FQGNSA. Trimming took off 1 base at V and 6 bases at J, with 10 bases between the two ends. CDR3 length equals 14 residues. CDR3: CASSLVSRGNEQFF. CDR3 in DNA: TGTGCCAGCAGCTTAGTTTCCAGGGGCAATGAGCAGTTCTTC.

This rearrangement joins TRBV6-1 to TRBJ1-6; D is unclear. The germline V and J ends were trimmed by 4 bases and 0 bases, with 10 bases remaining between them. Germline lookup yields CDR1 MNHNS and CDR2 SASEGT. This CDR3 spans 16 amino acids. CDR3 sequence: CASSGTGSSYNSPLHF. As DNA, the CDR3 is TGTGCCAGCAGTGGAACGGGGAGCTCCTATAATTCACCCCTCCACTTT.

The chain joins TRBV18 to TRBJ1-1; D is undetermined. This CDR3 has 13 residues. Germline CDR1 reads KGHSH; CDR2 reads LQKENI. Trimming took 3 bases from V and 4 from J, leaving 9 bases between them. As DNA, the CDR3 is TGTGCCAGCTCACCCGATCGGGGCACTGAAGCTTTCTTT. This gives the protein CASSPDRGTEAFF.

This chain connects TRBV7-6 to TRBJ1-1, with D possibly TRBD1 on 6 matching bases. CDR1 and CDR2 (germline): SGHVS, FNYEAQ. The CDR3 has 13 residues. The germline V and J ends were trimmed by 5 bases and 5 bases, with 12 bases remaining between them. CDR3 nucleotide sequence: TGTGCCAGCAGCCTAACAGGGAGGACTGAAGCTTTCTTT. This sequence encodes CASSLTGRTEAFF. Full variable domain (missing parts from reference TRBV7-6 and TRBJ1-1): GAGVSQSPRYKVTKRGQDVALRCDPISGHVSLYWYRQALGQGPEFLTYFNYEAQQDKSGLPNDRFSAERPEGSISTLTIQRTEQRDSAMYRCASSLTGRTEAFFGQGTRLTVV.

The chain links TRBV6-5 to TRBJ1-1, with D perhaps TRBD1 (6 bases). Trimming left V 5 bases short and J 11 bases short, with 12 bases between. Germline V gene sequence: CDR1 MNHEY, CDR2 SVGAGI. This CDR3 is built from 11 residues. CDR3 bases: TGTGCCAGCAGTAATGGACAGCGGGCTTTCTTT. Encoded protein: CASSNGQRAFF.

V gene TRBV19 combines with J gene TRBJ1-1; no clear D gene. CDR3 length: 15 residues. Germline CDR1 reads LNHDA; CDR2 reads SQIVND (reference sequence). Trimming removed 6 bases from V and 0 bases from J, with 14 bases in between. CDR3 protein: CASRTLWQMNTEAFF. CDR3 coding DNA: TGTGCCAGTAGGACCCTTTGGCAGATGAACACTGAAGCTTTCTTT. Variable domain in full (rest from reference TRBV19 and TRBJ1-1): DGGITQSPKYLFRKEGQNVTLSCEQNLNHDAMYWYRQDPGQGLRLIYYSQIVNDFQKGDIAEGYSVSREKKESFPLTVTSAQKNPTAFYLCASRTLWQMNTEAFFGQGTRLTVV.

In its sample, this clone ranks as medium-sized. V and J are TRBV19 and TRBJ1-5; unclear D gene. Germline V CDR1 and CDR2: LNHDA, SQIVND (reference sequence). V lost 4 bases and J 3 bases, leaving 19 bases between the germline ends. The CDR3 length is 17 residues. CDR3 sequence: CASSSSPTRGVNQPQHF. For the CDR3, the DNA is TGTGCCAGTAGTAGCTCCCCGACCCGAGGAGTCAATCAGCCCCAGCATTTT.

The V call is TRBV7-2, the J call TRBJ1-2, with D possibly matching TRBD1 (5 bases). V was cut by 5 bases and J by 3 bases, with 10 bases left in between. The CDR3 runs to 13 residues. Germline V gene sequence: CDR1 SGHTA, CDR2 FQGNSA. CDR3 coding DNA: TGTGCCAGCAGCCCGCGACAGCACTATGGCTACACCTTC. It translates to CASSPRQHYGYTF. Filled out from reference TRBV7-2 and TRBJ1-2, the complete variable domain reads GAGVSQSPSNKVTEKGKDVELRCDPISGHTALYWYRQSLGQGLEFLIYFQGNSAPDKSGLPSDRFSAERTGGSVSTLTIQRTQQEDSAVYLCASSPRQHYGYTFGSGTRLTVV.

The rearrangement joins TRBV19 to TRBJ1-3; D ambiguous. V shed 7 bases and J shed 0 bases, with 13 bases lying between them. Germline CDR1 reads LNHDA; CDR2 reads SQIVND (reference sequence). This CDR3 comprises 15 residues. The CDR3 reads CASKIFGDSGNTIYF. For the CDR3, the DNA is TGTGCCAGTAAGATCTTCGGGGACTCTGGAAACACCATATATTTT.